What follows are 28 T cell receptor beta chains derived from one specimen sequenced in a study of cytomegalovirus exposure and HLA in healthy donors. Clones were read by immunoSEQ multiplex PCR, and TCRdb kept only the in-frame ones, dropping some. The table shows 200,000 or so clones, with around nine tenths occurring only once. The sample consisted of PBMCs. The receptors originated from a woman under 30 in good health and CMV-seronegative.

V and J are TRBV4-2 and TRBJ2-1; 10 bases are shared with TRBD2. The CDR3 is made up of 16 amino acids. CDR1 and CDR2 (germline): LGHNA, YNFKEQ. The V segment lost 4 bases and the J segment 9 bases; nucleotides outside the gene matches: 12. This CDR3 reads CASSPRAGGPEIEQFF. In DNA form, the CDR3 reads TGTGCCAGCAGCCCCCGAGCGGGAGGGCCCGAGATTGAGCAGTTCTTC.

This clone has a single count. The chain employs TRBV7-9 and TRBJ2-7; D is perhaps TRBD2 (6 bases). Germline V gene sequence: CDR1 SEHNR, CDR2 FQNEAQ (reference sequence). The ends were cut back, 9 bases at V and 0 bases at J, with 15 bases in the middle. The CDR3 has 14 amino acids. CDR3 residues: CASGSGQDSYEQYF. The CDR3 DNA reads TGTGCCAGTGGGAGCGGGCAAGACTCCTACGAGCAGTACTTC.

CDR3 nucleotide sequence: TGTGCCAGTAGGCCCAGGGGACCCACGAACACCGGGGAGCTGTTTTTT. Its translation: CASRPRGPTNTGELFF. The rearrangement links TRBV19 to TRBJ2-2, with D possibly TRBD1 on 6 matching bases. This CDR3 spans 16 amino acids. Germline V gene data show CDR1 as LNHDA and CDR2 as SQIVND (reference sequence). V was trimmed by 6 bases and J by 0 bases, leaving 14 bases between them.

The J gene is TRBJ1-2, the V gene TRBV27, with TRBD1 matching over 10 bases. From germline, CDR1 is MNHEY and CDR2 SMNVEV (reference sequence). Trimming at V came to 5 bases and at J to 6 bases, leaving 3 bases not matched to a gene. The CDR3 spans 13 residues. For the CDR3, the DNA is TGTGCCAGCAGTCTGGGACAGGGGAATGGCTACACCTTC. Protein: CASSLGQGNGYTF.

This clone is classed as medium-sized (0.01 to 0.1%). The V call is TRBV7-9, the J call TRBJ1-2; D uncertain. V was pared by 1 base and J by 2 bases, with 8 bases between. This CDR3 is 14 amino acids long. Looked up from germline, CDR1 is SEHNR and CDR2 is FQNEAQ (reference sequence). The DNA for the CDR3 is TGTGCCAGCAGCTTAGGGTTAGCCAACTATGGCTACACCTTC. Its translation is CASSLGLANYGYTF.

The V gene is TRBV4-1, the J gene TRBJ1-5, with D maybe TRBD1 (6 bases). This CDR3 is built from 15 residues. CDR1 is MGHRA and CDR2 is YSYEKL in the germline V gene. V shed 0 bases and J shed 6 bases, with 12 bases lying between them. Here the CDR3 DNA reads TGCGCCAGCAGCCAAGAGGGGGGGCAGGGTCAGCCCCAGCATTTT. Its translation is CASSQEGGQGQPQHF.

CDR3 region: CASRPGTGFMNTEAFF. CDR3 DNA sequence: TGTGCCAGCAGACCCGGGACAGGGTTCATGAACACTGAAGCTTTCTTT. V is TRBV28 and J is TRBJ1-1, with TRBD1 matching over 9 bases. Per the germline V gene, CDR1 is MDHEN and CDR2 is SYDVKM. This CDR3 comprises 16 residues. After removal of 6 bases from V and 0 bases from J, the junction contained 8 bases not matched to a gene.

This rearrangement joins TRBV6-5 to TRBJ1-2; D is possibly TRBD1 (5 bases). Germline assignment: CDR1 MNHEY and CDR2 SVGAGI. Trimming pared 0 bases from V and 3 bases from J, leaving 8 bases between. The CDR3 contains 14 residues. CDR3 loop: CASSYSQGDYGYTF. CDR3 nucleotides: TGTGCCAGCAGTTACTCGCAGGGCGACTATGGCTACACCTTC.

The rearrangement joins TRBV7-2 to TRBJ2-7; D not certain. Germline V gene data show CDR1 as SGHTA and CDR2 as FQGNSA. The CDR3 contains 14 residues. The V end was cut by 1 base, the J end by 6 bases, with 13 bases between. CDR3 nucleotide sequence: TGTGCCAGCAGCTTAGGCGGCAGCCTAGTCGAGCAGTACTTC. Amino acids: CASSLGGSLVEQYF.

The chain links TRBV19 to TRBJ1-1, with TRBD1 matching over 7 bases. The CDR3 extends over 13 amino acids. J gave up 0 bases and V 9 bases, and 4 bases lay outside the gene matches. Per germline, CDR1 LNHDA and CDR2 SQIVND (reference sequence). CDR3 coding DNA: TGTGCCAGCCAGACAGGGATGAACACTGAAGCTTTCTTT. This codes for CASQTGMNTEAFF.

Note on this clone: The sample has other DNA sequences that encode this CDR3 too. The J gene is TRBJ2-3, the V gene TRBV7-2; no clear D gene. Germline lookup yields CDR1 SGHTA and CDR2 FQGNSA. Trimming took 5 bases from V and 0 from J, leaving 9 bases between them. The CDR3 length is 14 residues. The CDR3 loop is CASSLVGSTDTQYF. Written as DNA, the CDR3 is TGTGCCAGCAGCCTCGTGGGCAGCACAGATACGCAGTATTTT.

The chain employs TRBV30 and TRBJ1-1; D unclear. The germline V gene encodes CDR1 GTSNPN and CDR2 SVGIG (reference sequence). This CDR3 has 14 residues. V lost 0 bases to trimming and J lost 1 base, with 9 bases between them. Here the CDR3 reads CAWSVLRGNTEAFF. The CDR3 nucleotides are TGTGCCTGGAGTGTCCTTCGGGGGAACACTGAAGCTTTCTTT.

This chain connects TRBV19 to TRBJ2-7; 7 bases align to TRBD1. CDR1 is LNHDA, CDR2 SQIVND, per germline (reference sequence). This CDR3 has 13 residues. After removal of 5 bases from V and 2 bases from J, the junction contained 3 bases not matched to a gene. This CDR3 reads CASSSQGAYEQYF. CDR3 nucleotide sequence: TGTGCCAGTAGTTCTCAGGGGGCCTACGAGCAGTACTTC.

The chain joins TRBV7-9 to TRBJ2-7, with 16 bases fitting TRBD2. Germline V CDR1 and CDR2: SEHNR, FQNEAQ (reference sequence). The CDR3 is 17 residues long. With 1 base clipped from V and 3 bases from J, the junction kept 3 bases outside the gene matches. The CDR3 sequence: CASSLEGLAGGDYEQYF. The CDR3 bases are TGTGCCAGCAGCTTAGAGGGACTAGCGGGAGGGGACTACGAGCAGTACTTC.

The V and J genes are TRBV5-4 and TRBJ2-7; 14 bases agree with TRBD2. Germline V gene sequence: CDR1 SGHNT, CDR2 YYREEE (reference sequence). The CDR3 consists of 16 residues. V lost 4 bases and J lost 6; bases outside the gene matches: 9. The CDR3 sequence is CASSRRLAGGPVEQYF. The CDR3 bases are TGTGCCAGCAGCAGGAGACTAGCGGGAGGGCCGGTCGAGCAGTACTTC.

In regard to this clone: Other nucleotide sequences from this sample produce the same CDR3. This chain links TRBV4-1 with TRBJ2-7; tentative D call: TRBD2 (5 bases). The V end was cut by 0 bases, the J end by 6 bases, with 9 bases between. CDR1 and CDR2 (germline): MGHRA, YSYEKL. There are 13 residues in the CDR3. DNA of the CDR3: TGCGCCAGCAGCCAAGAACCGGGGAGCGAGCAGTACTTC. Its protein is CASSQEPGSEQYF.

This rearrangement joins TRBV29-1 to TRBJ2-5; 7 nucleotides match TRBD2. The CDR3 length is 12 residues. Trimming removed 4 bases from V and 2 bases from J; junction bases left unmatched: 1. Germline V gene lookup returns CDR1 SQVTM and CDR2 ANQGSEA. CDR3 protein: CSVGLAQETQYF. CDR3 bases: TGCAGCGTTGGACTAGCTCAAGAGACCCAGTACTTC.

The chain couples TRBV30 to TRBJ1-5; a possible D gene is TRBD1 (6 bases). This CDR3 comprises 14 residues. Germline lookup yields CDR1 GTSNPN and CDR2 SVGIG (reference sequence). The germline V and J ends were trimmed by 0 bases and 9 bases, with 15 bases remaining between them. CDR3 DNA: TGTGCCTGGAGTGTCGGGGGGCCCCTGCGGCCCCAGCATTTT. Translation gives CAWSVGGPLRPQHF.

J is TRBJ2-5 and V is TRBV5-8, with D unresolved. The germline V gene encodes CDR1 SGHTS and CDR2 YDEGEE. V lost 2 bases to trimming and J lost 4 bases, with 9 bases between them. CDR3 size: 13 residues. The CDR3 nucleotides are TGTGCCAGCAGCTTTTCTCTTCGAGAGACCCAGTACTTC. It translates to CASSFSLRETQYF.

The rearrangement links TRBV7-5 to TRBJ2-7; the DNA was not compared with TRBD1, the D call given in the table. TRBV7-5 is annotated as a pseudogene. The length of the CDR3 is 16 residues. The CDR3 spells CARSLNWGDRSYEQYF. The CDR3 DNA follows: TGTGCCAGAAGCTTAAATTGGGGAGACAGGTCCTACGAGCAGTACTTC.

This rearrangement joins TRBV7-3 to TRBJ2-7; a weak D match, TRBD2 (6 bases). Deletions cut 5 bases from V and 3 bases from J, with 14 bases between. Germline CDR1 reads SGHTA; CDR2 reads FQGTGA. The CDR3 spans 14 residues. In DNA form, the CDR3 reads TGTGCCAGCAGCACATGGCGGGGTTGCTACGAGCAGTACTTC. This translates into CASSTWRGCYEQYF.

This clone was seen once. The V gene is TRBV28, the J gene TRBJ2-5, with D unclear. V lost 6 bases and J lost 4, with 9 bases in between. The CDR3 is made up of 12 amino acids. Germline V lookup: CDR1 MDHEN, CDR2 SYDVKM. CDR3: CASSIAPETQYF. CDR3 DNA: TGTGCCAGCAGCATAGCCCCAGAGACCCAGTACTTC.

DNA for the CDR3: TGTGCCAGCAGCCAAGAATATGCGACCGAGGGCGAGCAGTACTTC. Amino acids: CASSQEYATEGEQYF. The rearrangement uses TRBV14 and TRBJ2-7, with D possibly being TRBD2 (5 bases). The CDR3 is made up of 15 amino acids. Germline CDR1 and CDR2: SGHDN and FVKESK. Trimming pared 0 bases from V and 6 bases from J, leaving 15 bases between.

This clone was found a few times. The chain has TRBV4-1 and TRBJ2-5; D is undetermined. This CDR3 is built from 13 residues. Deletions cut 4 bases from V and 5 bases from J, with 11 bases between. Germline loops: CDR1 MGHRA, CDR2 YSYEKL. CDR3 region: CASSRNSRETQYF. The CDR3 coding sequence is TGCGCCAGCAGCCGAAACAGCCGGGAGACCCAGTACTTC.

The rearrangement joins TRBV7-9 to TRBJ2-7, with 8 bases that match TRBD1. The CDR3 consists of 17 residues. Germline V gene sequence: CDR1 SEHNR, CDR2 FQNEAQ (reference sequence). Losses at the gene ends were 4 bases for V and 3 bases for J; bases not matched to a gene: 14. The CDR3 reads CASSSLGRKDRDYEQYF. For the CDR3, the DNA is TGTGCCAGCAGCTCCCTCGGCCGAAAGGACAGGGACTACGAGCAGTACTTC.

The genes are TRBV6-5 and TRBJ1-3, with D unresolved. CDR1 is MNHEY, CDR2 SVGAGI, per germline. V was clipped by 1 base and J by 1 base, with 5 bases between them. The CDR3 is 14 amino acids. CDR3 DNA sequence: TGTGCCAGCAGTTACTTGAGTTCTGGAAACACCATATATTTT. As protein: CASSYLSSGNTIYF.

Details on this clone: This sample also contains other DNA sequences that code for the same CDR3. This rearrangement joins TRBV5-1 to TRBJ1-2; a possible D gene is TRBD1 (6 bases). Between the trimmed V and J ends, which lost 4 bases and 2 bases, there was a span of 9 bases. The CDR3 sequence is 13 residues long. Germline loops: CDR1 SGHRS, CDR2 YFSETQ. The CDR3, as DNA: TGCGCCAGCAGCCTTGGACAGAACTATGGCTACACCTTC. Translated, it gives CASSLGQNYGYTF.

This clone was detected only once. This CDR3 reads CSVEIPSGANTGELFF. Here the CDR3 DNA reads TGCAGCGTTGAGATACCTAGCGGGGCGAACACCGGGGAGCTGTTTTTT. V and J are TRBV29-1 and TRBJ2-2; 9 bases are shared with TRBD2. Germline V gives CDR1 SQVTM, CDR2 ANQGSEA. Germline trimming cut 3 bases from V and 0 bases from J; bases unmatched to any gene: 5. The CDR3 loop spans 16 amino acids.